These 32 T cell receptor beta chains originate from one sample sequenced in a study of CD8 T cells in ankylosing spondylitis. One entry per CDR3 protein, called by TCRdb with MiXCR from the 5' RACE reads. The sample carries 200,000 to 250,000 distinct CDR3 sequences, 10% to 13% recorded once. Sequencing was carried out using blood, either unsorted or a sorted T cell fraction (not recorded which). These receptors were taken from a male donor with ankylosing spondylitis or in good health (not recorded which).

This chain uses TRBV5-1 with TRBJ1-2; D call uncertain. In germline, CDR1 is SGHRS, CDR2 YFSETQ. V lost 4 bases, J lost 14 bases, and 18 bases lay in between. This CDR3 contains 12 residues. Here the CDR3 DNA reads TGCGCCAGCAGCGCGGGAGTCCAGGTCGAAACCTTC. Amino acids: CASSAGVQVETF.

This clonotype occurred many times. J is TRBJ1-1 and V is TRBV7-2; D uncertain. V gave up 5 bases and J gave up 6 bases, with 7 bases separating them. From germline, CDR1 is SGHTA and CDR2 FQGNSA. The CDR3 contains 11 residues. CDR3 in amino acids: CASSPIAEAFF. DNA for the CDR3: TGTGCCAGCAGCCCTATTGCTGAAGCTTTCTTT.

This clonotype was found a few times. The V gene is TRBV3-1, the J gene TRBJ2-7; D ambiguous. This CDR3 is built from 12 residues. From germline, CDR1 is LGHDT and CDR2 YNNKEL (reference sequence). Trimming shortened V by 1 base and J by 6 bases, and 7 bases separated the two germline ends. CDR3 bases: TGTGCCAGCAGCCAAGTCGGTACCGAGCAGTACTTC. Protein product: CASSQVGTEQYF.

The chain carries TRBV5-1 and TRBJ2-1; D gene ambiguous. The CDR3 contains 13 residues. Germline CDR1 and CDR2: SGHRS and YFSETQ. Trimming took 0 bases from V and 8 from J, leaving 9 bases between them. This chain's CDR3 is CASSLDGLYEQFF. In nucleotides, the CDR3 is TGCGCCAGCAGCTTGGATGGCCTCTATGAGCAGTTCTTC.

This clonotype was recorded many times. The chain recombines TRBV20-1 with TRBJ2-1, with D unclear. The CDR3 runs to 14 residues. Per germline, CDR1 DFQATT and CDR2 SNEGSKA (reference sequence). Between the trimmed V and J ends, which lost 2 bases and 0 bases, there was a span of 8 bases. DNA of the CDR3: TGCAGTGCTAGAACAGATAGCTCCTACAATGAGCAGTTCTTC. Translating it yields CSARTDSSYNEQFF.

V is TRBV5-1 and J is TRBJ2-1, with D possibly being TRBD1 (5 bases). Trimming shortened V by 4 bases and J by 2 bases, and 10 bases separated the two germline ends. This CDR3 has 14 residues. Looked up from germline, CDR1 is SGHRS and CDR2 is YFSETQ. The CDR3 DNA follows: TGCGCCAGCAGCGTCCAGGGTCCCTACAATGAGCAGTTCTTC. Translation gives CASSVQGPYNEQFF.

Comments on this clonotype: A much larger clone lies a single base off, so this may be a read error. Here the CDR3 DNA reads TGCAGTTCCGGGGCTTACGATTATGGCTACACCTTC. It yields the protein CSSGAYDYGYTF. The V gene is TRBV20-1, the J gene TRBJ1-2, with D perhaps TRBD1 (5 bases). Per the germline V gene, CDR1 is DFQATT and CDR2 is SNEGSKA (reference sequence). CDR3 length: 12 amino acids. Trimming took off 8 bases at V and 5 bases at J, with 15 bases between the two ends.

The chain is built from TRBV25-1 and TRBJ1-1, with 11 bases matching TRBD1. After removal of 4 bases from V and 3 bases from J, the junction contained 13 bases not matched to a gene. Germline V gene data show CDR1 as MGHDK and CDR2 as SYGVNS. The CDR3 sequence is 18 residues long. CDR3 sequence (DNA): TGTGCCAGCAGTGCGGGACAGGGGGTGTTTATTTGGGACACTGAAGCTTTCTTT. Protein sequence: CASSAGQGVFIWDTEAFF.

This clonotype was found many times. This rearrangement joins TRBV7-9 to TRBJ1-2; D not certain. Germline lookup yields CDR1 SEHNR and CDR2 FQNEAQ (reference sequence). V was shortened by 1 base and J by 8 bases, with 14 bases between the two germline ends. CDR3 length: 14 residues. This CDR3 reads CASSLEGGVGGYTF. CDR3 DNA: TGTGCCAGCAGCTTAGAAGGAGGCGTGGGGGGCTACACCTTC.

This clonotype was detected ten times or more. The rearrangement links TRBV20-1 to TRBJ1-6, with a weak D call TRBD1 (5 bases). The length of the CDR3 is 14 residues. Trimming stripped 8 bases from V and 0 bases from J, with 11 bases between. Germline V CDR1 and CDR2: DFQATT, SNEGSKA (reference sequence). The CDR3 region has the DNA TGCAGTATAGAGGGGAGCTCCTATAATTCACCCCTCCACTTT. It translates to CSIEGSSYNSPLHF.

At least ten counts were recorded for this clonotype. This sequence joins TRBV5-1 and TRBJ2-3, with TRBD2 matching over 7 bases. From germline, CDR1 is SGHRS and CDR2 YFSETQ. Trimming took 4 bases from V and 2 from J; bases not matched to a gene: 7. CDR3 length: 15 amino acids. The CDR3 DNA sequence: TGCGCCAGCAGCGATCCTAGCGGCAACACAGATACGCAGTATTTT. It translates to CASSDPSGNTDTQYF. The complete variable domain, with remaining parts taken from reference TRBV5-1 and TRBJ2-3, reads KAGVTQTPRYLIKTRGQQVTLSCSPISGHRSVSWYQQTPGQGLQFLFEYFSETQRNKGNFPGRFSGRQFSNSRSEMNVSTLELGDSALYLCASSDPSGNTDTQYFGPGTRLTVL.

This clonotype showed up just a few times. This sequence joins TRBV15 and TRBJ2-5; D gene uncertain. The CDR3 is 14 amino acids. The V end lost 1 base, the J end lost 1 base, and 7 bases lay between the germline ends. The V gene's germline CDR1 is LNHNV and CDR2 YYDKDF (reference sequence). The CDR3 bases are TGTGCCACCAGCAGAGGCAGCAGCCAAGAGACCCAGTACTTC. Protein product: CATSRGSSQETQYF.

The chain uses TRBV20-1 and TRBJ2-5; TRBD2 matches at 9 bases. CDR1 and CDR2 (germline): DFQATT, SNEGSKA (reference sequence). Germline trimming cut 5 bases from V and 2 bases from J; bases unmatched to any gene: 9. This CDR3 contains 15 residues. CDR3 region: CSAHSLAGQQETQYF. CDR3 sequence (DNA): TGCAGTGCTCACAGTCTAGCGGGACAACAAGAGACCCAGTACTTC.

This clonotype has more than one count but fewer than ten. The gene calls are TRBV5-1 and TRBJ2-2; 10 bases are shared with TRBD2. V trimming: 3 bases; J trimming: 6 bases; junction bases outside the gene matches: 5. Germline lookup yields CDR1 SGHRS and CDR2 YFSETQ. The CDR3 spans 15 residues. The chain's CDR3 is CASSSRSGGAGELFF. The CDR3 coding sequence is TGCGCCAGCAGCTCCCGCAGCGGGGGGGCCGGGGAGCTGTTTTTT.

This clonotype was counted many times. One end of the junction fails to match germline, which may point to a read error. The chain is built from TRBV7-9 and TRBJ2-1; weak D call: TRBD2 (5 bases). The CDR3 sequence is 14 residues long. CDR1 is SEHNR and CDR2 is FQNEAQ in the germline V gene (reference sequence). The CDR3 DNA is TGTGCCAGCAGCTTATTTGAGGGCCCAGTAGCTTGGGTCTTC. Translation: CASSLFEGPVAWVF. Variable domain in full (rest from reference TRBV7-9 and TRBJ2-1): DTGVSQNPRHKITKRGQNVTFRCDPISEHNRLYWYRQTLGQGPEFLTYFQNEAQLEKSRLLSDRFSAERPKGSFSTLEIQRTEQGDSAMYLCASSLFEGPVAWVFGPGTRLTVL.

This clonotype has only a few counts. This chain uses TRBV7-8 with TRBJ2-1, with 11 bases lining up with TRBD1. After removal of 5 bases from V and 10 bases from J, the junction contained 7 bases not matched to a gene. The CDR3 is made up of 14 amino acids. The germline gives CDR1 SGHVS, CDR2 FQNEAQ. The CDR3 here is CASSEGQGAGEQFF. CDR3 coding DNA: TGTGCCAGCAGCGAAGGACAGGGGGCAGGGGAGCAGTTCTTC.

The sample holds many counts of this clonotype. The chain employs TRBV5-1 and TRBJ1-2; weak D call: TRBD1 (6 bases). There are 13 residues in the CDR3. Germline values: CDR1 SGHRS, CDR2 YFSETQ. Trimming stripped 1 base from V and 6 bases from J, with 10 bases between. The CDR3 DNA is TGCGCCAGCAGCTTGTTTACAGGGAATGGCTACACCTTC. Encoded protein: CASSLFTGNGYTF.

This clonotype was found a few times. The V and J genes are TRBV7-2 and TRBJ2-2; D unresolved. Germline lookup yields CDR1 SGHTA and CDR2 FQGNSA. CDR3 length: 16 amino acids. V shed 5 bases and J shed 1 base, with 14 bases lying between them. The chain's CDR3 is CASSPETAWNTGELFF. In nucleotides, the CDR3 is TGTGCCAGCAGCCCCGAAACAGCGTGGAACACCGGGGAGCTGTTTTTT.

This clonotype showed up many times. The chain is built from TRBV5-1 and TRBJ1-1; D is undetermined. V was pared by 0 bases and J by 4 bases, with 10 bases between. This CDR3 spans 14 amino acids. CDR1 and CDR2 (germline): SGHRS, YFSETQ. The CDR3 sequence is CASSLESLGTEAFF. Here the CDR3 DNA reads TGCGCCAGCAGCTTGGAGAGCCTAGGCACTGAAGCTTTCTTT. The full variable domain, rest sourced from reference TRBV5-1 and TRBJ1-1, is KAGVTQTPRYLIKTRGQQVTLSCSPISGHRSVSWYQQTPGQGLQFLFEYFSETQRNKGNFPGRFSGRQFSNSRSEMNVSTLELGDSALYLCASSLESLGTEAFFGQGTRLTVV.

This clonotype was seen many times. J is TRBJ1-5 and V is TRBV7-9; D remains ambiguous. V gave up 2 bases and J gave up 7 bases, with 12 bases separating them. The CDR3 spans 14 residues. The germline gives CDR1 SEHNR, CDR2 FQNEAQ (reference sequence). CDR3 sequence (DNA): TGTGCCAGCAGCTTAAGCGGGGTTGGCCAGCCCCAGCATTTT. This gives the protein CASSLSGVGQPQHF.

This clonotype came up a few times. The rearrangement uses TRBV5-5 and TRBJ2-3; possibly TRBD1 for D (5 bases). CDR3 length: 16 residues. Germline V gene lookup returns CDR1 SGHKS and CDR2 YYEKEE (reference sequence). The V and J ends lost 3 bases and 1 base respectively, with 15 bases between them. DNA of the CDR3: TGTGCCAGCAGCTCGAATAGGGGTAGGGGCACAGATACGCAGTATTTT. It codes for CASSSNRGRGTDTQYF.

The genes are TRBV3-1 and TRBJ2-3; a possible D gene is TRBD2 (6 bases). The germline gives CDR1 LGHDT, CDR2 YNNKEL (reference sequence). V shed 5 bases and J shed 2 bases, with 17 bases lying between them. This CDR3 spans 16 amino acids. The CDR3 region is CASSTSGTSDTDTQYF. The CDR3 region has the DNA TGTGCCAGCAGCACTTCCGGGACTTCTGACACAGATACGCAGTATTTT.

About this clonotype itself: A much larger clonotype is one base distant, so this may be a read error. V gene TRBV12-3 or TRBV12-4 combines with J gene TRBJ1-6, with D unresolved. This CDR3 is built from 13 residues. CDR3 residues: CASSSGYNSPLNF. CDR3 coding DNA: TGTGCCAGCAGTTCCGGTTATAATTCACCCCTCAACTTT.

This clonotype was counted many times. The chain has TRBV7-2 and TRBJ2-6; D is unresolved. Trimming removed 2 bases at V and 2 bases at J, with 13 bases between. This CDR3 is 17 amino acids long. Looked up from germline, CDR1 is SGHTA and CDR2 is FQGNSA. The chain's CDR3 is CASSLFPRNAGANVLTF. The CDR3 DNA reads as TGTGCCAGCAGCTTATTTCCCAGAAATGCTGGGGCCAACGTCCTGACTTTC.

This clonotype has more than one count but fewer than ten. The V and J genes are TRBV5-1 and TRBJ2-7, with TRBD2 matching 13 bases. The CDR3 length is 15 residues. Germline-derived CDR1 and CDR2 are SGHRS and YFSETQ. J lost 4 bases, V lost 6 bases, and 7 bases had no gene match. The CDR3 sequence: CASTPGTSGVYEQYF. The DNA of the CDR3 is TGCGCCAGCACCCCAGGGACTAGCGGGGTTTACGAGCAGTACTTC.

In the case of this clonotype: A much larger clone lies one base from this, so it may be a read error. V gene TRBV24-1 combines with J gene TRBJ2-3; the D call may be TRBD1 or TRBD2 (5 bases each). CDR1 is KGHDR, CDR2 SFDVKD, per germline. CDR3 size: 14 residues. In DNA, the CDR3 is TGTGTCACCAGCTCGGGTGGGGGACCAGATACGCAGTATTTT. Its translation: CVTSSGGGPDTQYF.

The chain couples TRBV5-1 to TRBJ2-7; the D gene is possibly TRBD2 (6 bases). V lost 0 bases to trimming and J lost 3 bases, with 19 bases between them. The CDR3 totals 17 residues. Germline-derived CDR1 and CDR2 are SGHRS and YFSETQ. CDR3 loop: CASSLGLPGSGLYEQYF. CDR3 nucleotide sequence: TGCGCCAGCAGCTTGGGGCTCCCGGGATCGGGACTCTACGAGCAGTACTTC. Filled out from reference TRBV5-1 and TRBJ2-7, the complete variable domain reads KAGVTQTPRYLIKTRGQQVTLSCSPISGHRSVSWYQQTPGQGLQFLFEYFSETQRNKGNFPGRFSGRQFSNSRSEMNVSTLELGDSALYLCASSLGLPGSGLYEQYFGPGTRLTVT.

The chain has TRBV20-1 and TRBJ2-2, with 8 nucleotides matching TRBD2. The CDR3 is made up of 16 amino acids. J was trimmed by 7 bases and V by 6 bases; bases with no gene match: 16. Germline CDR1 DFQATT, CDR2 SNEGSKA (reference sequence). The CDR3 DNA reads TGCAGTGCCCCGCTGAAAGCGGGGGAGAAACTCGGGGAGCTGTTTTTT. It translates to CSAPLKAGEKLGELFF.

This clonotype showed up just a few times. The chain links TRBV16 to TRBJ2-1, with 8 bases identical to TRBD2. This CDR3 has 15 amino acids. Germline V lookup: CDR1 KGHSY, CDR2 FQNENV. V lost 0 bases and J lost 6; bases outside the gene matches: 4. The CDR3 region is CASSQSGGGLNEQFF. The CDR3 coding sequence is TGTGCCAGCAGCCAATCGGGCGGGGGGCTCAATGAGCAGTTCTTC.

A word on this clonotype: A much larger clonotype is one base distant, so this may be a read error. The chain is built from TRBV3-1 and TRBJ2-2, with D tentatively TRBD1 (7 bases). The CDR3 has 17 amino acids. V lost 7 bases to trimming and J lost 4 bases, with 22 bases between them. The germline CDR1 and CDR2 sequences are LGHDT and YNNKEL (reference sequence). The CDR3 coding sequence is TGTGCCAGCATCCTCGACGGAGGGGGCCGCGGCACCGGGGAGCTGTTTTTT. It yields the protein CASILDGGGRGTGELFF.

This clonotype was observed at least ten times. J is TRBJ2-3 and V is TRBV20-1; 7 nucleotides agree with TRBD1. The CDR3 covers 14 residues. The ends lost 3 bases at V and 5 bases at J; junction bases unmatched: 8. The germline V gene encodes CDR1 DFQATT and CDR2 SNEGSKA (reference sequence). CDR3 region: CSARFLQGLDTQYF. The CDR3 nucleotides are TGCAGTGCTAGGTTTTTACAGGGGTTAGATACGCAGTATTTT.

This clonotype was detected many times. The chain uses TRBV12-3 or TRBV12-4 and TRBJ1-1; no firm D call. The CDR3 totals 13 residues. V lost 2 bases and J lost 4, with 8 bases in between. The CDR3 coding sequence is TGTGCCAGCAGTTTAAACGAGGGCACTGAAGCTTTCTTT. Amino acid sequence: CASSLNEGTEAFF.